This T cell receptor (beta chain) is drawn from a study of cytomegalovirus exposure and HLA in healthy donors. Study results and limitations: In a later analysis, first-cohort TCR clusters were found to tend to co-occur in the 120 validation repertoires. Cytomegalovirus-associated TCR beta chains were listed, numbering approximately 150. Per published reports, the classifier diagnosed cytomegalovirus status with high specificity and sensitivity.

Method: immunoSEQ multiplex PCR; TCRdb's copy keeps in-frame clones and lacks some. The table includes some 200,000 clones, roughly 84% detected once. Points on this clone: Its antigen remains unidentified.

The CDR3 runs to 14 residues. Between the trimmed V and J ends, which lost 3 bases and 0 bases, there was a span of 9 bases. Germline V CDR1 and CDR2: GTSNPN, SVGIG (reference sequence). V gene TRBV30 combines with J gene TRBJ1-5, with D possibly TRBD1 on 5 matching bases. The specimen was PBMCs. The clonotype comes from a woman aged 25 to 45 in good health and CMV-seropositive. The CDR3 region has the DNA TGTGCCTGGAGCCGGGGGTATAGCAATCAGCCCCAGCATTTT. Encoded protein: CAWSRGYSNQPQHF.